This T cell receptor beta chain is from a study of OX40 agonist ivuxolimab in advanced cancers. This CDR3 comprises 12 residues. Germline V lookup: CDR1 LNHDA, CDR2 SQIVND (reference sequence). Trimming stripped 3 bases from V and 9 bases from J, with 8 bases between. Repertoires were generated with immunoSEQ multiplex PCR, while TCRdb's copy carries only in-frame clones and drops some. Of roughly 92,000 clones in the sample, 92% are singletons; the top ten hold around 3.5%. This receptor was identified in an adult with an advanced solid tumor such as melanoma, head and neck, liver or kidney cancer. V is TRBV19 and J is TRBJ2-2; no definite D call. Specimen: CD4+ or CD8+ T cells sorted from blood, collected in a trial of the OX40 agonist ivuxolimab. CDR3 coding DNA: TGTGCCAGTAGTATGAGTGCGAGGGAGCTGTTTTTT. Protein product: CASSMSARELFF.